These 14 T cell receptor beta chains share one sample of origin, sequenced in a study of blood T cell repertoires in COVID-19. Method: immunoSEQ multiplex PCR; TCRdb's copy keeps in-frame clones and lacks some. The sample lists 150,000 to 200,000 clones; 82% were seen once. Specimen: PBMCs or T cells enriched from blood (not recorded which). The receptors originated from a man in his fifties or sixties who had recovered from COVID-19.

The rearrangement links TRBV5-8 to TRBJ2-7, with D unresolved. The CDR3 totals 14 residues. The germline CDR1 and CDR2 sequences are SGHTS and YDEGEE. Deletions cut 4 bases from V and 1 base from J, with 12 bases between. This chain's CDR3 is CASSQYTSSYEQYF. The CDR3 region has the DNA TGTGCCAGCAGCCAATACACCTCGTCCTACGAGCAGTACTTC.

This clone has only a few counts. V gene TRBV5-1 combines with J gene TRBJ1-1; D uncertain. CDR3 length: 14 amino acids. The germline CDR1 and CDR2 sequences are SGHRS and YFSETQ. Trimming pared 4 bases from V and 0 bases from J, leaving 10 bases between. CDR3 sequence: CASSLELMNTEAFF. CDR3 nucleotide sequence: TGCGCCAGCAGCCTTGAACTTATGAACACTGAAGCTTTCTTT.

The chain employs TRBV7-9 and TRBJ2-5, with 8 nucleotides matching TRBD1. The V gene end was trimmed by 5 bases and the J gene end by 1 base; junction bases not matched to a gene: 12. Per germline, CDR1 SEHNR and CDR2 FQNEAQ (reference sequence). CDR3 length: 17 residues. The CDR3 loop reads CASSPRGQAAVQETQYF. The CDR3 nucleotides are TGTGCCAGCAGCCCACGGGGACAGGCGGCGGTCCAAGAGACCCAGTACTTC.

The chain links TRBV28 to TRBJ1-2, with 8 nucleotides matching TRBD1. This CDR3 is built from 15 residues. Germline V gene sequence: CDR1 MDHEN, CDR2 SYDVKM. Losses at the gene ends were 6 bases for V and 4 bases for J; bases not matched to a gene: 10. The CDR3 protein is CASRKTLQGGYGYTF. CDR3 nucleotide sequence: TGTGCCAGCAGGAAAACATTACAGGGGGGCTATGGCTACACCTTC.

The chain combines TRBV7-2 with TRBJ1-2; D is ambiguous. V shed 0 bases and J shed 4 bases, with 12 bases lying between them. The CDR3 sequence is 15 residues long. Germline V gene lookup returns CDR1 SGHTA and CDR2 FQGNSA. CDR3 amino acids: CASSLAFSEVYGYTF. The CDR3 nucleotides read TGTGCCAGCAGCTTAGCCTTTTCAGAGGTCTATGGCTACACCTTC.

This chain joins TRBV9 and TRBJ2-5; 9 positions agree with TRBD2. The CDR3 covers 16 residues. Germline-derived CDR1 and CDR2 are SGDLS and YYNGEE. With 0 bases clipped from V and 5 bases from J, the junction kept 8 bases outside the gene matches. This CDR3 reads CASSVDVRGGSETQYF. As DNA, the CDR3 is TGTGCCAGCAGCGTAGATGTGCGGGGGGGCTCGGAGACCCAGTACTTC.

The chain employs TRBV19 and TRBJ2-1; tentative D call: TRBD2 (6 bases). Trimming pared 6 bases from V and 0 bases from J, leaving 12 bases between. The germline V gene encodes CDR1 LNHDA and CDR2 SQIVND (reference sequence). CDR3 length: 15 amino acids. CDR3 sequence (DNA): TGTGCCAGTAGACAGCGACTAGACTCCTACAATGAGCAGTTCTTC. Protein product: CASRQRLDSYNEQFF.

The CDR3 sequence is CASSLDTEKTEAFF. The CDR3 DNA is TGCGCCAGCAGCTTAGACACCGAGAAGACTGAAGCTTTCTTT. The J gene is TRBJ1-1, the V gene TRBV5-1; D unresolved. The V gene lost 2 bases and the J gene lost 5 bases, with 13 bases spanning the gap. Germline CDR1 and CDR2: SGHRS and YFSETQ. The CDR3 loop spans 14 amino acids.

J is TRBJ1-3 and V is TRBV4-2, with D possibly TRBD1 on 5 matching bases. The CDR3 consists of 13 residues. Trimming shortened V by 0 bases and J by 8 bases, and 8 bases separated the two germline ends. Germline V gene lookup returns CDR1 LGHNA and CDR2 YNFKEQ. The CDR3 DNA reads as TGTGCCAGCAGCCAAGAAGAAGGGGACACCATATATTTT. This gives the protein CASSQEEGDTIYF.

The CDR3 DNA follows: TGTGCCAGCAGCAAGACACGGGGTAGCACTGAAGCTTTCTTT. It is translated as CASSKTRGSTEAFF. The chain combines TRBV5-5 with TRBJ1-1; no clear D. This CDR3 comprises 14 residues. The V end was cut by 4 bases, the J end by 4 bases, with 14 bases between. CDR1 and CDR2 (germline): SGHKS, YYEKEE (reference sequence).

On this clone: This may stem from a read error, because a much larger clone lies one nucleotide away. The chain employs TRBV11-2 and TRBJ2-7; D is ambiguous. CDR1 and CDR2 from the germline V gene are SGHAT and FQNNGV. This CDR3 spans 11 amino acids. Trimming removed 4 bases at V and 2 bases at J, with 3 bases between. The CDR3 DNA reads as TGTGCCAGCAGCTCAGCCTACGAGCAGTACTTC. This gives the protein CASSSAYEQYF.

CDR3 sequence reads: CASSLGVAGLKGEQYF. The CDR3 DNA reads as TGCGCCAGCAGCTTGGGAGTAGCGGGCCTGAAAGGCGAGCAGTACTTC. The chain carries TRBV5-1 and TRBJ2-7, with TRBD2 identical over 7 bases. The germline gives CDR1 SGHRS, CDR2 YFSETQ. V shed 0 bases and J 6 bases; nucleotides not matched to a gene: 12. The CDR3 is 16 residues long.

CDR3 nucleotides: TGTGCCAGCAGCCTTAACACAGGCTCCTACGAGCAGTACTTC. Translation gives CASSLNTGSYEQYF. This chain connects TRBV6-5 to TRBJ2-7, with D maybe TRBD1 (5 bases). This CDR3 is built from 14 residues. Trimming pared 6 bases from V and 0 bases from J, leaving 12 bases between. The germline CDR1 and CDR2 sequences are MNHEY and SVGAGI.

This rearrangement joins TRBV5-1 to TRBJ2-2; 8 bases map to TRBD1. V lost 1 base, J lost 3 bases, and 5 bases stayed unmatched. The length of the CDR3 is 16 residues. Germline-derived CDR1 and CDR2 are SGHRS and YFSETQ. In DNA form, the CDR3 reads TGCGCCAGCAGCTTGCAGGGGGCGCGCGACACCGGGGAGCTGTTTTTT. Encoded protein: CASSLQGARDTGELFF.